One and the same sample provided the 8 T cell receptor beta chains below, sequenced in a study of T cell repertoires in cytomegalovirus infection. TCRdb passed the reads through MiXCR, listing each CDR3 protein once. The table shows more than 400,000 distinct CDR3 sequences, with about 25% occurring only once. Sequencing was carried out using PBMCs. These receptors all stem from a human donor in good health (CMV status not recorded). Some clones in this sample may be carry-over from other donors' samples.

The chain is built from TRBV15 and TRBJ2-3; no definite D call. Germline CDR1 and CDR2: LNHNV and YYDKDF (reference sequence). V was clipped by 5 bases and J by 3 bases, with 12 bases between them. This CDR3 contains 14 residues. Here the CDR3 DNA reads TGTGCCACCAGCGCGCCGGGCGTTACAGATACGCAGTATTTT. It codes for CATSAPGVTDTQYF.

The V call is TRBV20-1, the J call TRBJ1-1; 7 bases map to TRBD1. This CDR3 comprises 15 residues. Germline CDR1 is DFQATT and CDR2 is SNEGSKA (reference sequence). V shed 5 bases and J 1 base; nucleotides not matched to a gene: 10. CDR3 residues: CSARGTAGGNTEAFF. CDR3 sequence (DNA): TGCAGTGCTCGCGGGACAGCTGGGGGGAACACTGAAGCTTTCTTT.

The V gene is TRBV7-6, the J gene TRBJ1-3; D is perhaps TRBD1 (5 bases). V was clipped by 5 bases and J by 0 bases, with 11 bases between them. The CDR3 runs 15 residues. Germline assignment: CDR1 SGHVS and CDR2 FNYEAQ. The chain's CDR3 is CASSVQGSSGNTIYF. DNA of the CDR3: TGTGCCAGCAGCGTCCAGGGATCCTCTGGAAACACCATATATTTT. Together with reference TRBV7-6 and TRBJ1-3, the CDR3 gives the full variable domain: GAGVSQSPRYKVTKRGQDVALRCDPISGHVSLYWYRQALGQGPEFLTYFNYEAQQDKSGLPNDRFSAERPEGSISTLTIQRTEQRDSAMYRCASSVQGSSGNTIYFGEGSWLTVV.

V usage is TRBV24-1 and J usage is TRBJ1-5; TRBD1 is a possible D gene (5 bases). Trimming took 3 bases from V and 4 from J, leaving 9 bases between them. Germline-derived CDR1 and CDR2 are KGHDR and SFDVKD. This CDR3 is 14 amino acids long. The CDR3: CATSDLSGNQPQHF. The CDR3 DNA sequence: TGTGCCACCAGTGATCTCTCAGGGAATCAGCCCCAGCATTTT.

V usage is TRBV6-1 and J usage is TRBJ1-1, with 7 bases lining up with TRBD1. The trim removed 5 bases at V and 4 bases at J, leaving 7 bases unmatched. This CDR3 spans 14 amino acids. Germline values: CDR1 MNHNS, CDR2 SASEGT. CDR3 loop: CASSLGGQTTEAFF. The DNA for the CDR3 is TGTGCCAGCAGTTTGGGGGGACAGACCACTGAAGCTTTCTTT.

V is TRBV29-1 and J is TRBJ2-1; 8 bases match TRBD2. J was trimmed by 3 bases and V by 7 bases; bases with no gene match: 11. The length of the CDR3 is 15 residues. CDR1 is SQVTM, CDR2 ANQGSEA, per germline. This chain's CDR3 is CSALPLAELYNEQFF. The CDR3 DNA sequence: TGCAGCGCCCTACCACTAGCGGAACTCTACAATGAGCAGTTCTTC.

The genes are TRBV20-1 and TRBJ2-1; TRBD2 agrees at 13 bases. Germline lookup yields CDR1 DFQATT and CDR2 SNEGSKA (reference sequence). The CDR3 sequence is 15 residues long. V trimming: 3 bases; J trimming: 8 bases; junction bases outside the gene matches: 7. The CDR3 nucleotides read TGCAGTGCTAGGCTACTAGCGGGAGGGATATATGAGCAGTTCTTC. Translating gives CSARLLAGGIYEQFF.

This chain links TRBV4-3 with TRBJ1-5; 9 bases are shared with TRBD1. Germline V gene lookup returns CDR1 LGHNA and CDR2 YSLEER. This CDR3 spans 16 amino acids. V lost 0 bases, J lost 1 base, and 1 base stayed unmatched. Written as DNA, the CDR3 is TGCGCCAGCAGCCAAGATGGGACAGGGAGCAATCAGCCCCAGCATTTT. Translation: CASSQDGTGSNQPQHF.